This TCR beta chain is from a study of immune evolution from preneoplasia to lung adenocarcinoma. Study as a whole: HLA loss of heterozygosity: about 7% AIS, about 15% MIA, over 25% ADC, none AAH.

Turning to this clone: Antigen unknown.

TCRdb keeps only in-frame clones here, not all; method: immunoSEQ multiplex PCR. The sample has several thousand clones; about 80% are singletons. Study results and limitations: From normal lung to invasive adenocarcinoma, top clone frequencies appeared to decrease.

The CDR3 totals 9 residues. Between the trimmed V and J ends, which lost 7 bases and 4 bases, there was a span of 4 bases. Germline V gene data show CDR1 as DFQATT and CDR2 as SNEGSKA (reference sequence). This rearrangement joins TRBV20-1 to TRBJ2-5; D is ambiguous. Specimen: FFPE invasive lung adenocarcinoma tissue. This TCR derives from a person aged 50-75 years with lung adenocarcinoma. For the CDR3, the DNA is TGCAGTGTACGAGAGACCCAGTACTTC. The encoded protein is CSVRETQYF.